Listed below are T cell receptor beta chains from one sample, sequenced in a study of T cell responses to AZD1222 COVID-19 vaccine. TCRdb keeps only in-frame clones here, not all; method: immunoSEQ multiplex PCR. The sample includes some 130,000 clones, 75% to 90% of them seen just once. Specimen: peripheral blood, collected on day 0 of AZD1222 vaccination. These TCRs come from an adult in good health. Both conserved end residues are part of each CDR3.

j_call v_call cdr3_aa
TRBJ1-1 TRBV7-8 CASRPASGTPTRNTEAFF
TRBJ1-1 TRBV29-1 CSVDGYWNTEAFF
TRBJ1-5 TRBV9 CASSVDGTNNQPQHF
TRBJ2-7 TRBV10-1 CASSAGTGFSSYEQYF
TRBJ2-1 TRBV29-1 CSTRRQYNEQFF
TRBJ2-2 TRBV11-2 CASSRNRGQKNTGELFF
TRBJ1-1 TRBV11-2 CASSLGIYTEAFF
TRBJ1-6 TRBV27 CASTPHGDSNSPLHF
TRBJ1-2 TRBV11-3 CASSFSREYGYTF
TRBJ2-3 TRBV18 CASSPLGSGGRTDTQYF
TRBJ1-1 TRBV7-9 CASSLSSLRGRLKNTEAFF